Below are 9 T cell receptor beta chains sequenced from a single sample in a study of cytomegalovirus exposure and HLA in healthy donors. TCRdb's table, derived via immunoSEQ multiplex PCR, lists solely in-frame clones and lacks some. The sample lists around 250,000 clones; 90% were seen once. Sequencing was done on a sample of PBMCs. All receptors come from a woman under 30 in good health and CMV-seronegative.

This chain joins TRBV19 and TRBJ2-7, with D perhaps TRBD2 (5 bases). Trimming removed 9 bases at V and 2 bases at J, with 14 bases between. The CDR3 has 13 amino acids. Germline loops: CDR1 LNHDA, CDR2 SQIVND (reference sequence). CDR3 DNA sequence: TGTGCCAGCGCCGGGAACGAAGCCTACGAGCAGTACTTC. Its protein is CASAGNEAYEQYF. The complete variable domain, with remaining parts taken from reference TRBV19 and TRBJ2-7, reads DGGITQSPKYLFRKEGQNVTLSCEQNLNHDAMYWYRQDPGQGLRLIYYSQIVNDFQKGDIAEGYSVSREKKESFPLTVTSAQKNPTAFYLCASAGNEAYEQYFGPGTRLTVT.

CDR3 residues: CASSLTGHSNQPQHF. The DNA for the CDR3 is TGTGCCAGTAGTTTGACAGGGCATAGCAATCAGCCCCAGCATTTT. The chain joins TRBV19 to TRBJ1-5; 7 bases align to TRBD1. The CDR3 consists of 15 residues. Germline assignment: CDR1 LNHDA and CDR2 SQIVND (reference sequence). Losses at the gene ends were 5 bases for V and 0 bases for J; bases not matched to a gene: 4.

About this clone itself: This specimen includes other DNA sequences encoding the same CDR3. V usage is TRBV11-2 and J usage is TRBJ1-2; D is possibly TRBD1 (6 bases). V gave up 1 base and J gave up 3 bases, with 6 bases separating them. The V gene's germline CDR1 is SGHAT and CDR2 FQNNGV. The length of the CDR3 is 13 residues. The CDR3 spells CASSLGTDYGYTF. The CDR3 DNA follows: TGTGCCAGCAGCTTAGGGACAGACTATGGCTACACCTTC.

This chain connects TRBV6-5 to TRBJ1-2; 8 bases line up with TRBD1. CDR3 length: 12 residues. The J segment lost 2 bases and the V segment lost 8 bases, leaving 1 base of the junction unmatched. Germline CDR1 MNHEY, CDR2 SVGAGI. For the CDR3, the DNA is TGTGCCAGCCGGGACAGGAACTATGGCTACACCTTC. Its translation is CASRDRNYGYTF.

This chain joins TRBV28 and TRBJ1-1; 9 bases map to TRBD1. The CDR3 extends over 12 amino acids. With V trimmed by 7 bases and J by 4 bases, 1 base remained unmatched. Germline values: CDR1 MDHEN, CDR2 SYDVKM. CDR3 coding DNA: TGTGCCAGCAAGACAGGGGGCACTGAAGCTTTCTTT. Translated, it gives CASKTGGTEAFF.

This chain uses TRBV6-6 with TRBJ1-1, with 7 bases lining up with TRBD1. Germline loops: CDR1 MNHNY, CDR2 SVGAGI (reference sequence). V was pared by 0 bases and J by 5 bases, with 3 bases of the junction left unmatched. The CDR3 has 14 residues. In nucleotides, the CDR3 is TGTGCCAGCAGTTACTCGACAGGGAAGACTGAAGCTTTCTTT. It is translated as CASSYSTGKTEAFF.

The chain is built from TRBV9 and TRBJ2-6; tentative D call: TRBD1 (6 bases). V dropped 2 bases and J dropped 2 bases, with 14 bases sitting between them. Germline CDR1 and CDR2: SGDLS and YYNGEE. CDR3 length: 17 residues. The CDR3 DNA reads TGTGCCAGCAGCGTCAGCAGGGGTTTGGCTGGGGCCAACGTCCTGACTTTC. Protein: CASSVSRGLAGANVLTF. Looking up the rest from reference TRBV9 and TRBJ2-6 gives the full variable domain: DSGVTQTPKHLITATGQRVTLRCSPRSGDLSVYWYQQSLDQGLQFLIQYYNGEERAKGNILERFSAQQFPDLHSELNLSSLELGDSALYFCASSVSRGLAGANVLTFGAGSRLTVL.

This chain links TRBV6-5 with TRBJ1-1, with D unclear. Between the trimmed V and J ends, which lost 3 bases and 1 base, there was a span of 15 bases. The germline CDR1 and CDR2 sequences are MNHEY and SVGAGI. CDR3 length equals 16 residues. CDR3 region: CASSYTTRDPNTEAFF. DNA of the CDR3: TGTGCCAGCAGTTATACGACGCGGGATCCGAACACTGAAGCTTTCTTT.

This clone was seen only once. The CDR3 loop is CASGLGGPSGNTIYF. The CDR3 nucleotides are TGTGCTAGTGGTTTGGGGGGCCCCTCTGGAAACACCATATATTTT. The rearrangement joins TRBV12-5 to TRBJ1-3; possibly TRBD1 for D (5 bases). From germline, CDR1 is LGHNT and CDR2 FRNRAP. CDR3 length: 15 residues. The V gene lost 1 base and the J gene lost 0 bases, with 7 bases spanning the gap.